The clone carrying this T cell receptor (beta chain) was seen a few times. Antigen: not known. V lost 5 bases, J lost 6 bases, and 14 bases stayed unmatched. This CDR3 is 16 amino acids long. The germline CDR1 and CDR2 sequences are MNHEY and SMNVEV (reference sequence). This sample was included in a study of response to subunit inactivated influenza vaccine. Study-wide results and limits: That few new T cells are recruited by each seasonal influenza vaccination was the authors' suggestion.

A single record per CDR3 protein comes from TCRdb applying MiXCR to the RT-PCR reads. The sample lists 300,000 to 350,000 distinct CDR3 sequences; around a fifth were seen once. Sequencing used PBMCs from blood, obtained 21 months after vaccination. The V and J genes are TRBV27 and TRBJ1-1; TRBD1 matches at 8 bases. The receptor comes from a man in his fifties or sixties who received an inactivated influenza vaccine. The CDR3 loop is CASSLGQGKLHAEAFF. For the CDR3, the DNA is TGTGCCAGCAGTCTCGGACAGGGAAAGCTCCACGCTGAAGCTTTCTTT.